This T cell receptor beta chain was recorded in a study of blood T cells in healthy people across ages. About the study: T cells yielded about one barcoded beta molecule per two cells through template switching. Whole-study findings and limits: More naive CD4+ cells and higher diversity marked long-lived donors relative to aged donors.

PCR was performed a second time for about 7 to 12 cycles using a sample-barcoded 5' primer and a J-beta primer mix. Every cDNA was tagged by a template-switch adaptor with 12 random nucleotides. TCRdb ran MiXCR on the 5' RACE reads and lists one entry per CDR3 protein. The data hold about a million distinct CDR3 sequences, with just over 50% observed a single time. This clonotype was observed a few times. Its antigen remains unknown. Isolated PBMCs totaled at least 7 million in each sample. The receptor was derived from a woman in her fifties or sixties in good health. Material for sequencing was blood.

CDR3 amino acids: CSVQQVNTEAFF. In DNA, the CDR3 is TGCAGCGTACAACAAGTGAACACTGAAGCTTTCTTT. The chain combines TRBV29-1 with TRBJ1-1; no clear D gene. The CDR3 loop spans 12 amino acids. Germline CDR1 and CDR2: SQVTM and ANQGSEA. With 6 bases removed from V and 0 bases from J, the gap between germline ends came to 8 bases.